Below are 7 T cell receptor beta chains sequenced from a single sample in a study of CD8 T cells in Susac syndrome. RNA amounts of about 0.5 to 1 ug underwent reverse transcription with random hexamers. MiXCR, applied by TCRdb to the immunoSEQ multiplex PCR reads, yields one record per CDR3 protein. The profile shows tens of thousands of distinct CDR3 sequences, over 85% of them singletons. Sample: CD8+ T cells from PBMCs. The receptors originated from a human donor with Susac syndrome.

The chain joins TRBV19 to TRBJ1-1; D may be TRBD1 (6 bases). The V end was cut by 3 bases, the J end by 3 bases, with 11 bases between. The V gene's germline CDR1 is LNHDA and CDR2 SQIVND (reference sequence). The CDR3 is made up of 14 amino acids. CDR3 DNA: TGTGCCAGTAGTATTATGCCAGGGGACACTGAAGCTTTCTTT. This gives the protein CASSIMPGDTEAFF.

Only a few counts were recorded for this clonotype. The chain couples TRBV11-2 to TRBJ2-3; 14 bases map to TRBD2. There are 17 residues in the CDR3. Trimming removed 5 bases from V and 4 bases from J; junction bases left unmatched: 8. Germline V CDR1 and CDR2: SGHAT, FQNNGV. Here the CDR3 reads CASSINLGLAGADTQYF. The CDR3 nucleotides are TGTGCCAGCAGCATAAACCTGGGACTAGCGGGGGCAGATACGCAGTATTTT. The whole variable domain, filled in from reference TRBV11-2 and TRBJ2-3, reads EAGVAQSPRYKIIEKRQSVAFWCNPISGHATLYWYQQILGQGPKLLIQFQNNGVVDDSQLPKDRFSAERLKGVDSTLKIQPAKLEDSAVYLCASSINLGLAGADTQYFGPGTRLTVL.

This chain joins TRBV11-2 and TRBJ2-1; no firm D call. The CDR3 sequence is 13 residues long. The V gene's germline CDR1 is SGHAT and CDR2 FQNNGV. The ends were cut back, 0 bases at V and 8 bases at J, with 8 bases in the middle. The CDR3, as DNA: TGTGCCAGCAGCTTAGATAGGCGAGATGAGCAGTTCTTC. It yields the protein CASSLDRRDEQFF.

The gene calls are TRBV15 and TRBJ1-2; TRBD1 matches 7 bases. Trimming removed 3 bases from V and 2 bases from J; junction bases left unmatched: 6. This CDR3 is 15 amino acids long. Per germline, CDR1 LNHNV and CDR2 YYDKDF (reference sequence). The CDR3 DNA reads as TGTGCCACCAGCAGCGGACAGGCGCCAAACTATGGCTACACCTTC. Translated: CATSSGQAPNYGYTF.

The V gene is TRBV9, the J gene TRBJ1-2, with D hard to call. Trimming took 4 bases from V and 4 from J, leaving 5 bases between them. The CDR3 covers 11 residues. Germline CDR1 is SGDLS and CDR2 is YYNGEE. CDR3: CASSSSYGYTF. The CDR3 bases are TGTGCCAGCAGCTCTTCCTATGGCTACACCTTC. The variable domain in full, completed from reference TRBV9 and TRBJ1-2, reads DSGVTQTPKHLITATGQRVTLRCSPRSGDLSVYWYQQSLDQGLQFLIQYYNGEERAKGNILERFSAQQFPDLHSELNLSSLELGDSALYFCASSSSYGYTFGSGTRLTVV.

CDR3 sequence: CSARDRSPAGVGETQYF. CDR3 DNA sequence: TGCAGTGCTAGAGATCGGTCCCCAGCGGGAGTGGGGGAGACCCAGTACTTC. The gene calls are TRBV20-1 and TRBJ2-5, with 8 positions matching TRBD2. Germline loops: CDR1 DFQATT, CDR2 SNEGSKA (reference sequence). The ends lost 0 bases at V and 5 bases at J; junction bases unmatched: 14. This CDR3 is 17 amino acids long.

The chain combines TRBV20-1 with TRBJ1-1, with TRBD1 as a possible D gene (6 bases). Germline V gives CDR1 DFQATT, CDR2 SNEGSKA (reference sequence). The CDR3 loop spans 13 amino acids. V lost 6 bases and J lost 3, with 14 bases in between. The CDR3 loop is CSAKSDSYTEAFF. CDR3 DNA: TGCAGTGCCAAGTCGGACAGCTACACTGAAGCTTTCTTT.